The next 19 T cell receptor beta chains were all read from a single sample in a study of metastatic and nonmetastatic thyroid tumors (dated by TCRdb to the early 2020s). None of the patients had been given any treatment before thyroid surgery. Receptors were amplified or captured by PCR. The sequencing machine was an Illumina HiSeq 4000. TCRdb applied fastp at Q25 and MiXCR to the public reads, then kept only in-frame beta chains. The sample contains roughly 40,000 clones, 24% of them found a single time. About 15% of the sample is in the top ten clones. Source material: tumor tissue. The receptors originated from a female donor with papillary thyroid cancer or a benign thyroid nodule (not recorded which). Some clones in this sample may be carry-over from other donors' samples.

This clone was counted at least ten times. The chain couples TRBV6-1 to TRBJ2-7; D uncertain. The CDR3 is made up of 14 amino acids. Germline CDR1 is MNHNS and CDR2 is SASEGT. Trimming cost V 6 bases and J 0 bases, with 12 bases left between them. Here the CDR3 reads CASRGSALSYEQYF. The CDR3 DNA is TGTGCCAGCAGGGGGTCTGCACTCTCCTACGAGCAGTACTTC.

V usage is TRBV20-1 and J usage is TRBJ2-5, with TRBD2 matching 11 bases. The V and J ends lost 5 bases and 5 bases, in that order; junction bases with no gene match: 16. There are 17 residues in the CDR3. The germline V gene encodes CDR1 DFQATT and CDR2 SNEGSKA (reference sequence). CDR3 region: CSAFRLGLAGDGETQYF. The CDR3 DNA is TGCAGTGCTTTTCGATTAGGACTAGCGGGCGACGGCGAGACCCAGTACTTC.

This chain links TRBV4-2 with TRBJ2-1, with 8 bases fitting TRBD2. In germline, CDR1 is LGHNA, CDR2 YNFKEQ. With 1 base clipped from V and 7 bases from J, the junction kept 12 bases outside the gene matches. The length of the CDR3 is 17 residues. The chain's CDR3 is CASSQALWGGGRNEQFF. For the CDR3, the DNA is TGTGCCAGCAGCCAAGCCTTGTGGGGAGGCGGGAGGAATGAGCAGTTCTTC.

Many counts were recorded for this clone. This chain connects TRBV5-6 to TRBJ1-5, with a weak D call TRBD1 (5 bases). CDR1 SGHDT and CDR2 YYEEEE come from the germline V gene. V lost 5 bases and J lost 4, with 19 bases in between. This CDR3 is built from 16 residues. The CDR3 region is CASRSFRDPANQPQHF. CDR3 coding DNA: TGTGCCAGCAGATCCTTCCGGGACCCGGCTAATCAGCCCCAGCATTTT.

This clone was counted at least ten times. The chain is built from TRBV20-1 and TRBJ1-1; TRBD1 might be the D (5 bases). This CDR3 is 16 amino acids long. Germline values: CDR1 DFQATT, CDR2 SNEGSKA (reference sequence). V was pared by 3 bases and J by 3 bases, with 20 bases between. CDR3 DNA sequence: TGCAGTGCTAGGAGGGCGGAGGCTTGGGGGGACACTGAAGCTTTCTTT. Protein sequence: CSARRAEAWGDTEAFF.

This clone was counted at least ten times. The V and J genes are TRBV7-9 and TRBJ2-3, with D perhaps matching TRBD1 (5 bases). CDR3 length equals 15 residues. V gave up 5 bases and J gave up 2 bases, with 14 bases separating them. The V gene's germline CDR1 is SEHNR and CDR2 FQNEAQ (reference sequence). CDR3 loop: CASSGALGLTDTQYF. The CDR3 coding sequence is TGTGCCAGCAGCGGGGCCCTAGGCCTCACAGATACGCAGTATTTT.

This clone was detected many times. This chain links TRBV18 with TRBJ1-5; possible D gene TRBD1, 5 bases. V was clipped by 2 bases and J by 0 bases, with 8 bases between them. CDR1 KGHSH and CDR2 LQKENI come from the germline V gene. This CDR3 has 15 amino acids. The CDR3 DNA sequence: TGTGCCAGCTCACCAGAGACAGCTAGCAATCAGCCCCAGCATTTT. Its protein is CASSPETASNQPQHF.

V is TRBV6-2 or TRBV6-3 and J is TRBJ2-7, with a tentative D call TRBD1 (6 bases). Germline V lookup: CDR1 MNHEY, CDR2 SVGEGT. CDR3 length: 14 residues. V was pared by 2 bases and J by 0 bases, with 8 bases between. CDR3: CASSYRDISYEQYF. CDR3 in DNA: TGTGCCAGCAGTTACCGGGACATCTCCTACGAGCAGTACTTC.

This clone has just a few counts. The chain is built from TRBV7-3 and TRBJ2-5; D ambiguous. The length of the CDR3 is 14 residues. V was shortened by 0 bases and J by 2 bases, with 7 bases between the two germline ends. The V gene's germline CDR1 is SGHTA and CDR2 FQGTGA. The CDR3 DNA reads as TGTGCCAGCAGCTTAACTGGCAGACAAGAGACCCAGTACTTC. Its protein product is CASSLTGRQETQYF.

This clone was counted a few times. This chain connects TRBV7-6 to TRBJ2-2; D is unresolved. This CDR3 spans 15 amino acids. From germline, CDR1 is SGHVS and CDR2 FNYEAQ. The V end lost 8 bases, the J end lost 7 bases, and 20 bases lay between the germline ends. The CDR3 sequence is CASGLSISIGGELFF. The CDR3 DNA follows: TGTGCCAGCGGGCTATCCATCAGCATTGGCGGGGAGCTGTTTTTT.

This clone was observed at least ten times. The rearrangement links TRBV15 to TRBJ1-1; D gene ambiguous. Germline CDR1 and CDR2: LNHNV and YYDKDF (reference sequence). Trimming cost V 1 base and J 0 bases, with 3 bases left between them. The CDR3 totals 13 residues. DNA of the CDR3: TGTGCCACCAGCAGAGGAATGAACACTGAAGCTTTCTTT. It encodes CATSRGMNTEAFF.

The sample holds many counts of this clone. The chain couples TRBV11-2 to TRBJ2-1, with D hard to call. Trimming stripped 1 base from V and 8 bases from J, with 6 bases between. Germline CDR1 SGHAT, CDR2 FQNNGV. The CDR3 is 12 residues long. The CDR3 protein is CASSLGFDEQFF. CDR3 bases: TGTGCCAGCAGCTTAGGGTTCGATGAGCAGTTCTTC.

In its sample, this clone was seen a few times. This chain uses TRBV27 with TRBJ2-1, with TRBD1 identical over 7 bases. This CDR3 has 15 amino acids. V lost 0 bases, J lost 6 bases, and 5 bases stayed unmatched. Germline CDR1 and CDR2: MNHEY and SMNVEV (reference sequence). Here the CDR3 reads CASSLSTGIGNEQFF. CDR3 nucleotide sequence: TGTGCCAGCAGTTTATCGACAGGGATTGGCAATGAGCAGTTCTTC.

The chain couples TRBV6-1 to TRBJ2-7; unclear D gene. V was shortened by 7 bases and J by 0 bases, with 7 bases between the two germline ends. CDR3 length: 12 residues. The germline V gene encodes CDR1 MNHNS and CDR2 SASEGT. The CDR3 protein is CASTLGSYEQYF. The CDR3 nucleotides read TGTGCCAGCACCCTCGGCTCCTACGAGCAGTACTTC.

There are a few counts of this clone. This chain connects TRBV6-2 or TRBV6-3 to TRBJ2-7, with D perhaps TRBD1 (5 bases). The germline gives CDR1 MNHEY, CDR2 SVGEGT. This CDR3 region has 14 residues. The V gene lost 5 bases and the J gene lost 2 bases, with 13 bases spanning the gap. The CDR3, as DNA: TGTGCCAGCAGTCTCGCAGGGCGGCCCTACGAGCAGTACTTC. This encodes CASSLAGRPYEQYF.

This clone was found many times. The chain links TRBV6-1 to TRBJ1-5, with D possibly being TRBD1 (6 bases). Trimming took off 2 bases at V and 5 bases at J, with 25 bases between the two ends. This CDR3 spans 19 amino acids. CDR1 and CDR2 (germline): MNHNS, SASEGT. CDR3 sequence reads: CASSEINGGNGQSDQPQHF. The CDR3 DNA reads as TGTGCCAGCAGTGAAATTAACGGGGGCAACGGACAGTCTGATCAGCCCCAGCATTTT.

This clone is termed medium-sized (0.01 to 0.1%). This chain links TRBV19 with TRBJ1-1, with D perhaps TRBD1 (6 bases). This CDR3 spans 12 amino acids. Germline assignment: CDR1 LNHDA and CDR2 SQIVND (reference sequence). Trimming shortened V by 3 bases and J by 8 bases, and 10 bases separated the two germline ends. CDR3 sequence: CASSMKGVEAFF. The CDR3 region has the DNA TGTGCCAGTAGTATGAAGGGGGTGGAAGCTTTCTTT. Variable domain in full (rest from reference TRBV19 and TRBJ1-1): DGGITQSPKYLFRKEGQNVTLSCEQNLNHDAMYWYRQDPGQGLRLIYYSQIVNDFQKGDIAEGYSVSREKKESFPLTVTSAQKNPTAFYLCASSMKGVEAFFGQGTRLTVV.

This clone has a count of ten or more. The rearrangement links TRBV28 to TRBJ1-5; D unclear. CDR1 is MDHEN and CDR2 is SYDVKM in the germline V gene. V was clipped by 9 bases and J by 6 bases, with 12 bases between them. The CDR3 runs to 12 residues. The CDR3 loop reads CASRPISQPQHF. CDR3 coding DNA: TGTGCCAGTAGACCGATAAGTCAGCCCCAGCATTTT.

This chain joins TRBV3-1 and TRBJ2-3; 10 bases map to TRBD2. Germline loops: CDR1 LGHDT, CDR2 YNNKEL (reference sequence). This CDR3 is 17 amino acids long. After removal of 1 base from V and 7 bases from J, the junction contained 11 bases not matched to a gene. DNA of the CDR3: TGTGCCAGCAGCCAAGGGTTAACTAGCGGGACGATAAATACGCAGTATTTT. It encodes CASSQGLTSGTINTQYF.